The clone carrying this T cell receptor (beta chain) has a single count. Assay used: immunoSEQ multiplex PCR; TCRdb lists only in-frame clones, some missing. In the table there are about 50,000 clones, around 90% of which are singletons. This entry belongs to a study of T cell changes during pregnancy in multiple sclerosis. This sequence originates from a female donor with multiple sclerosis, enrolled in a pregnancy study. The sequences come from CD4+ T cells from peripheral blood mononuclear cells, collected in the second trimester of pregnancy.

This CDR3 reads CASSSGQGAPQETQYF. The DNA of the CDR3 is TGTGCCAGCAGCTCAGGACAGGGGGCGCCTCAAGAGACCCAGTACTTC. This rearrangement joins TRBV7-9 to TRBJ2-5, with 11 bases lining up with TRBD1. Germline-derived CDR1 and CDR2 are SEHNR and FQNEAQ (reference sequence). V lost 4 bases, J lost 2 bases, and 6 bases stayed unmatched. The CDR3 consists of 16 residues. The entire variable domain, with the rest obtained from reference TRBV7-9 and TRBJ2-5, is as follows: DTGVSQNPRHKITKRGQNVTFRCDPISEHNRLYWYRQTLGQGPEFLTYFQNEAQLEKSRLLSDRFSAERPKGSFSTLEIQRTEQGDSAMYLCASSSGQGAPQETQYFGPGTRLLVL.